This passage covers 28 T cell receptor beta chains from one sample sequenced in a study of shared clonotypes between healthy human individuals. Repertoires were generated with immunoSEQ multiplex PCR, while TCRdb's copy carries only in-frame clones and drops some. Of 2,100,000 or so clones in the sample, almost 96% were seen once. Sample: naive CD4+ T cells sorted from blood. Indicated subset: CD45RA+ positively selected. These TCRs come from a man between 18 and 29 years old in good health.

V gene TRBV10-2 combines with J gene TRBJ1-5; possibly TRBD1 for D (5 bases). The CDR3 is 14 amino acids. Germline V gene data show CDR1 as WSHSY and CDR2 as SAAADI. V was cut by 6 bases and J by 10 bases, with 19 bases left in between. CDR3 DNA: TGCGCCAGCAGCCTCGTGGGGGTTACTTATCCCCAGCATTTT. This translates into CASSLVGVTYPQHF.

This chain connects TRBV7-9 to TRBJ2-3; weak D call: TRBD2 (7 bases). CDR3 length: 15 amino acids. Germline CDR1 is SEHNR and CDR2 is FQNEAQ (reference sequence). Trimming stripped 6 bases from V and 4 bases from J, with 17 bases between. For the CDR3, the DNA is TGTGCCAGCAGGCTAGGAACGGGGGGCTCAGATACGCAGTATTTT. Translated, it gives CASRLGTGGSDTQYF.

The chain joins TRBV4-1 to TRBJ2-2; tentative D call: TRBD2 (5 bases). V lost 1 base, J lost 1 base, and 10 bases lay in between. Per the germline V gene, CDR1 is MGHRA and CDR2 is YSYEKL. This CDR3 region has 16 residues. CDR3 loop: CASSQGSGGNTGELFF. The CDR3 nucleotides read TGCGCCAGCAGCCAAGGCAGCGGCGGGAACACCGGGGAGCTGTTTTTT.

The V gene is TRBV25-1, the J gene TRBJ1-1; D gene ambiguous. The germline gives CDR1 MGHDK, CDR2 SYGVNS. Trimming shortened V by 1 base and J by 1 base, and 7 bases separated the two germline ends. This CDR3 spans 14 amino acids. The DNA for the CDR3 is TGTGCCAGCAGTGAATCGTCGACGAACACTGAAGCTTTCTTT. Translating gives CASSESSTNTEAFF.

This CDR3 is CASSETGMSTEAFF. CDR3 bases: TGTGCCAGCAGCGAGACAGGGATGAGCACTGAAGCTTTCTTT. The V call is TRBV6-4, the J call TRBJ1-1; 7 bases match TRBD1. The CDR3 runs to 14 residues. Germline V gene lookup returns CDR1 MRHNA and CDR2 SNTAGT. J gave up 4 bases and V 6 bases, and 8 bases lay outside the gene matches.

The chain is built from TRBV27 and TRBJ2-3; tentative D call: TRBD1 (6 bases). Germline CDR1 reads MNHEY; CDR2 reads SMNVEV (reference sequence). Trimming cost V 6 bases and J 1 base, with 8 bases left between them. The CDR3 is made up of 13 amino acids. This CDR3 is CASRTGRTDTQYF. DNA for the CDR3: TGTGCCAGCAGGACAGGCCGCACAGATACGCAGTATTTT.

On this clone: Other DNA sequences in this specimen translate into the identical CDR3. The V gene is TRBV18, the J gene TRBJ1-1; a possible D gene is TRBD1 (5 bases). The CDR3 consists of 13 residues. V was clipped by 3 bases and J by 3 bases, with 8 bases between them. Germline V gives CDR1 KGHSH, CDR2 LQKENI. The CDR3 DNA is TGTGCCAGCTCACCCCAGGGAGACACTGAAGCTTTCTTT. It translates to CASSPQGDTEAFF.

This rearrangement joins TRBV6-6 to TRBJ2-5, with 8 positions matching TRBD2. There are 13 residues in the CDR3. Germline CDR1 MNHNY, CDR2 SVGAGI (reference sequence). V dropped 6 bases and J dropped 4; count of bases not matched to a gene: 4. Here the CDR3 DNA reads TGTGCCAGCAGCCGGGGGGGCGGAGAGACCCAGTACTTC. It specifies CASSRGGGETQYF.

This chain links TRBV19 with TRBJ1-1; D unresolved. With 3 bases removed from V and 0 bases from J, the gap between germline ends came to 8 bases. CDR3 length: 14 residues. Germline loops: CDR1 LNHDA, CDR2 SQIVND (reference sequence). CDR3 protein: CASSMEVMNTEAFF. The CDR3 DNA follows: TGTGCCAGTAGTATGGAGGTGATGAACACTGAAGCTTTCTTT. The full variable domain, rest sourced from reference TRBV19 and TRBJ1-1, is DGGITQSPKYLFRKEGQNVTLSCEQNLNHDAMYWYRQDPGQGLRLIYYSQIVNDFQKGDIAEGYSVSREKKESFPLTVTSAQKNPTAFYLCASSMEVMNTEAFFGQGTRLTVV.

Only one count was recorded for this clone. V gene TRBV5-1 combines with J gene TRBJ2-2; D may match TRBD1 or TRBD2 (5 bases each). Germline assignment: CDR1 SGHRS and CDR2 YFSETQ. Trimming took off 1 base at V and 2 bases at J, with 36 bases between the two ends. CDR3 length: 24 residues. The DNA for the CDR3 is TGCGCCAGCAGCTTGTTCGGTCGGGCGGGCGGATCTTCGGGACGACGAATAAACACCGGGGAGCTGTTTTTT. Protein product: CASSLFGRAGGSSGRRINTGELFF.

The J gene is TRBJ2-5, the V gene TRBV4-1; 9 bases map to TRBD2. Germline CDR1 is MGHRA and CDR2 is YSYEKL. The CDR3 loop spans 15 amino acids. The V gene end was trimmed by 2 bases and the J gene end by 1 base; junction bases not matched to a gene: 2. CDR3 nucleotide sequence: TGCGCCAGCAGCCAACTAGCGGGGCGCCAAGAGACCCAGTACTTC. Amino acid sequence: CASSQLAGRQETQYF.

The V and J genes are TRBV5-6 and TRBJ2-7, with 7 bases fitting TRBD1. V shed 3 bases, J shed 9 bases, and the junction held 12 bases outside the gene matches. Per germline, CDR1 SGHDT and CDR2 YYEEEE. The CDR3 has 14 amino acids. CDR3 bases: TGTGCCAGCAGCTCCATGAAGACAGGGAAAAGGCAGTACTTC. This encodes CASSSMKTGKRQYF.

This clone was observed a single time. Here the CDR3 DNA reads TGTGCCAGCAGCTTAGTGGCAGAACCTACAGGGGATGGCTACACCTTC. Protein: CASSLVAEPTGDGYTF. V gene TRBV7-9 combines with J gene TRBJ1-2, with 7 bases aligning to TRBD1. Germline trimming cut 1 base from V and 6 bases from J; bases unmatched to any gene: 11. This CDR3 contains 16 residues. CDR1 and CDR2 (germline): SEHNR, FQNEAQ (reference sequence).

This clone was detected only once. The J gene is TRBJ2-7, the V gene TRBV7-2; 7 nucleotides align to TRBD2. Germline V lookup: CDR1 SGHTA, CDR2 FQGNSA. The length of the CDR3 is 15 residues. J lost 5 bases, V lost 2 bases, and 9 bases had no gene match. The CDR3 loop is CASSLLSAGADEQYF. The DNA of the CDR3 is TGTGCCAGCAGCTTACTCTCGGCGGGAGCCGACGAGCAGTACTTC. The full variable domain, rest sourced from reference TRBV7-2 and TRBJ2-7, is GAGVSQSPSNKVTEKGKDVELRCDPISGHTALYWYRQSLGQGLEFLIYFQGNSAPDKSGLPSDRFSAERTGGSVSTLTIQRTQQEDSAVYLCASSLLSAGADEQYFGPGTRLTVT.

This chain connects TRBV4-3 to TRBJ1-2; D unresolved. The CDR3 length is 15 residues. Per germline, CDR1 LGHNA and CDR2 YSLEER. V was shortened by 0 bases and J by 0 bases, with 8 bases between the two germline ends. Written as DNA, the CDR3 is TGCGCCAGCAGCCAAGAAGCAGCAGCTAACTATGGCTACACCTTC. It codes for CASSQEAAANYGYTF.

The V gene is TRBV10-3, the J gene TRBJ1-2; D perhaps matches TRBD1 (5 bases). The CDR3 sequence is 14 residues long. The ends were cut back, 1 base at V and 4 bases at J, with 10 bases in the middle. Germline V gives CDR1 ENHRY, CDR2 SYGVKD. CDR3 nucleotide sequence: TGTGCCATCAGTGAGTTGGGGCAAATCTATGGCTACACCTTC. Translated: CAISELGQIYGYTF.

V usage is TRBV30 and J usage is TRBJ2-7; 8 bases line up with TRBD2. Per germline, CDR1 GTSNPN and CDR2 SVGIG (reference sequence). Trimming took 4 bases from V and 2 from J; bases not matched to a gene: 4. The CDR3 has 13 residues. The CDR3 DNA is TGTGCCTGGACATTAGCGGGACCCTACGAGCAGTACTTC. It specifies CAWTLAGPYEQYF.

This clone was detected only once. This chain links TRBV4-3 with TRBJ1-4; no clear D. Germline CDR1 LGHNA, CDR2 YSLEER. CDR3 length equals 14 residues. V lost 3 bases and J lost 8, with 13 bases in between. This CDR3 is CASSQTGGTEKLFF. For the CDR3, the DNA is TGCGCCAGCAGCCAGACGGGAGGAACCGAAAAACTGTTTTTT.

The rearrangement links TRBV6-6 to TRBJ2-7; D perhaps matches TRBD1 (5 bases). V dropped 0 bases and J dropped 3 bases, with 9 bases sitting between them. The length of the CDR3 is 14 residues. The germline V gene has CDR1 MNHNY and CDR2 SVGAGI (reference sequence). CDR3 in amino acids: CASSYSAGYYEQYF. The CDR3 bases are TGTGCCAGCAGTTACTCGGCAGGGTACTACGAGCAGTACTTC.

This clone showed up just once. This chain joins TRBV5-1 and TRBJ2-7; 8 bases map to TRBD1. The CDR3 consists of 14 residues. V shed 3 bases and J 11 bases; nucleotides not matched to a gene: 13. The germline V gene has CDR1 SGHRS and CDR2 YFSETQ. The DNA of the CDR3 is TGCGCCAGCAGCTCCGCTGGACAGGGCCCTTCTGAGTACTTC. This sequence encodes CASSSAGQGPSEYF.

V is TRBV7-3 and J is TRBJ1-1; D unclear. The germline V gene has CDR1 SGHTA and CDR2 FQGTGA. Trimming took off 0 bases at V and 4 bases at J, with 12 bases between the two ends. The CDR3 runs 15 residues. This chain's CDR3 is CASSLTEGVTTEAFF. The CDR3 nucleotides are TGTGCCAGCAGCTTAACTGAGGGAGTAACCACTGAAGCTTTCTTT.

The chain recombines TRBV29-1 with TRBJ2-5; 7 nucleotides agree with TRBD1. The V and J ends lost 4 bases and 4 bases, in that order; junction bases with no gene match: 3. Germline assignment: CDR1 SQVTM and CDR2 ANQGSEA. The CDR3 loop spans 12 amino acids. The CDR3 is CSVVPGGETQYF. The CDR3 nucleotides are TGCAGCGTTGTACCAGGGGGAGAGACCCAGTACTTC.

The V call is TRBV27, the J call TRBJ2-7; TRBD1 agrees at 8 bases. Germline trimming cut 5 bases from V and 5 bases from J; bases unmatched to any gene: 11. The CDR3 sequence is 15 residues long. Per germline, CDR1 MNHEY and CDR2 SMNVEV (reference sequence). The CDR3 is CASSLETGVMNEQYF. In nucleotides, the CDR3 is TGTGCCAGCAGTCTTGAGACAGGGGTGATGAACGAGCAGTACTTC.

The chain combines TRBV30 with TRBJ1-2; 10 bases fit TRBD1. V was clipped by 0 bases and J by 4 bases; unmatched bases: 11. This CDR3 has 17 residues. Germline CDR1 is GTSNPN and CDR2 is SVGIG (reference sequence). Here the CDR3 DNA reads TGTGCCTGGAGTGTACTAGGGACAGGGGCATCTCCCTATGGCTACACCTTC. It translates to CAWSVLGTGASPYGYTF.

The DNA for the CDR3 is TGTGCCAGCAGCCCAAAGGTGAACAATGAGCAGTTCTTC. It yields the protein CASSPKVNNEQFF. The gene calls are TRBV25-1 and TRBJ2-1; D not resolved. Germline V lookup: CDR1 MGHDK, CDR2 SYGVNS. This CDR3 is built from 13 residues. The V end was cut by 6 bases, the J end by 5 bases, with 11 bases between.

The V and J genes are TRBV27 and TRBJ1-1, with D perhaps TRBD1 (6 bases). The ends were cut back, 5 bases at V and 1 base at J, with 14 bases in the middle. CDR3 length: 15 residues. The germline V gene encodes CDR1 MNHEY and CDR2 SMNVEV (reference sequence). The CDR3 reads CASSPHRVWNTEAFF. CDR3 sequence (DNA): TGTGCCAGCAGTCCTCACAGGGTTTGGAACACTGAAGCTTTCTTT.

This chain uses TRBV2 with TRBJ1-2; D is unresolved. Germline V gene lookup returns CDR1 SNHLY and CDR2 FYNNEI. Trimming took off 7 bases at V and 4 bases at J, with 16 bases between the two ends. The CDR3 is 14 residues long. The CDR3 loop is CASTEQVVGYGYTF. The CDR3 DNA is TGTGCCAGCACCGAACAAGTGGTGGGCTATGGCTACACCTTC.

The CDR3 bases are TGTGCCAGCAGCTTAGAAGGTGGCAATCAGCCCCAGCATTTT. This codes for CASSLEGGNQPQHF. The chain links TRBV13 to TRBJ1-5; D is ambiguous. V shed 1 base and J shed 2 bases, with 6 bases lying between them. The CDR3 spans 14 residues. The germline V gene encodes CDR1 PRHDT and CDR2 FYEKMQ (reference sequence).